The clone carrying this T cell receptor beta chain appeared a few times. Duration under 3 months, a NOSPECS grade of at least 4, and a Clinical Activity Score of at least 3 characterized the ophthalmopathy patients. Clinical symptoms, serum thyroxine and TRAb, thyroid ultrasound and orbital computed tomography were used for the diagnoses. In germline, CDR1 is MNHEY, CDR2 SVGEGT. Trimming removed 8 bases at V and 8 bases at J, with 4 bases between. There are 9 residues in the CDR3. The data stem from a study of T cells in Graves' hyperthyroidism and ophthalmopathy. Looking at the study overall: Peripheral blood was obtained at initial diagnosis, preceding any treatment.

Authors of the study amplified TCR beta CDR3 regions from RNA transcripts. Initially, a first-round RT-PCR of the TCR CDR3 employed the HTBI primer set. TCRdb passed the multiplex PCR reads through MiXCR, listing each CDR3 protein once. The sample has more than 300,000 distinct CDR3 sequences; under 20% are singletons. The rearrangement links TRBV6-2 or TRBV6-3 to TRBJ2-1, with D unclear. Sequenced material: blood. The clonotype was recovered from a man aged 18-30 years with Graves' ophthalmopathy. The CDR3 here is CASGHEQFF. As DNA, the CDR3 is TGTGCCAGCGGGCATGAGCAGTTCTTC.